This T cell receptor beta chain was sequenced in a study of control samples from healthy donors and cancer patients. The ends lost 0 bases at V and 5 bases at J; junction bases unmatched: 2. There are 15 residues in the CDR3. From germline, CDR1 is MNHEY and CDR2 SVGAGI. This clone was seen a handful of times. The protocol was immunoSEQ multiplex PCR, while the TCRdb copy is restricted to in-frame clones and leaves out a portion. The data contain 85,000 to 95,000 clones, around 89% of them singletons. V and J are TRBV6-5 and TRBJ1-5; TRBD1 agrees at 9 bases. Sequenced: blood. The sequence was obtained from an older woman in good health. CDR3 residues: CASSYSGQGHQPQHF. In nucleotides, the CDR3 is TGTGCCAGCAGTTACTCGGGACAGGGCCATCAGCCCCAGCATTTT.